The 10 T cell receptor beta chains listed next were all sequenced from one sample in a study of CD8+CD57+ T cells in acquired aplastic anemia. For CDR3 and TCR beta VDJ profiling, genomic DNA was the template used. TCRdb reprocessed the reads via MiXCR and lists one record per CDR3 protein. The sample shows 150,000 to 200,000 distinct CDR3 sequences, 46% of them seen only once. Specimen: sorted CD4+, CD8+, or CD8+CD57+ T cells (not recorded which) from PBMCs. These receptors came from a human donor in good health.

The chain uses TRBV6-1 and TRBJ2-3; D is ambiguous. Trimming shortened V by 6 bases and J by 3 bases, and 10 bases separated the two germline ends. The germline gives CDR1 MNHNS, CDR2 SASEGT. The CDR3 is 13 residues long. This CDR3 reads CASSTSETDTQYF. In DNA form, the CDR3 reads TGTGCCAGCAGCACGTCGGAGACAGATACGCAGTATTTT.

The chain joins TRBV11-2 to TRBJ1-1, with D uncertain. Germline V gene data show CDR1 as SGHAT and CDR2 as FQNNGV. V lost 5 bases and J lost 1, with 11 bases in between. This CDR3 is built from 14 residues. The CDR3 loop is CASSLGLTNTEAFF. CDR3 sequence (DNA): TGTGCCAGCAGCCTAGGACTGACGAACACTGAAGCTTTCTTT.

This clonotype was seen a few times. The gene calls are TRBV20-1 and TRBJ1-1; D unclear. V was pared by 2 bases and J by 0 bases, with 19 bases between. The germline V gene has CDR1 DFQATT and CDR2 SNEGSKA (reference sequence). CDR3 length: 17 residues. CDR3 nucleotides: TGCAGTGCTAGATACCCCCCCGGGGAGGGTGTGAACACTGAAGCTTTCTTT. It translates to CSARYPPGEGVNTEAFF.

In its sample, this clonotype was seen a few times. The rearrangement uses TRBV24-1 and TRBJ1-6, with 7 bases aligning to TRBD1. Germline assignment: CDR1 KGHDR and CDR2 SFDVKD. J gave up 2 bases and V 4 bases, and 4 bases lay outside the gene matches. The CDR3 sequence is 16 residues long. The CDR3 sequence: CATSEKGAPYNSPLHF. CDR3 nucleotides: TGTGCCACCAGTGAGAAGGGGGCCCCCTATAATTCACCCCTCCACTTT.

In its sample, this clonotype was seen many times. The chain has TRBV19 and TRBJ2-7; TRBD2 aligns across 8 bases. V shed 5 bases, J shed 3 bases, and the junction held 6 bases outside the gene matches. This CDR3 is built from 14 residues. CDR1 is LNHDA, CDR2 SQIVND, per germline (reference sequence). Written as DNA, the CDR3 is TGTGCCAGTAGTCGGGGGGGCTCCTTCTACGAGCAGTACTTC. Encoded protein: CASSRGGSFYEQYF.

The genes are TRBV28 and TRBJ2-7; D is perhaps TRBD1 (6 bases). The germline CDR1 and CDR2 sequences are MDHEN and SYDVKM. Trimming left V 1 base short and J 1 base short, with 14 bases between. CDR3 length: 16 residues. The CDR3 region has the DNA TGTGCCAGCAGTTTATTAGGACAGATAAGATCCTACGAGCAGTACTTC. This translates into CASSLLGQIRSYEQYF. Combining the CDR3 with reference TRBV28 and TRBJ2-7 gives the whole variable domain DVKVTQSSRYLVKRTGEKVFLECVQDMDHENMFWYRQDPGLGLRLIYFSYDVKMKEKGDIPEGYSVSREKKERFSLILESASTNQTSMYLCASSLLGQIRSYEQYFGPGTRLTVT.

This chain links TRBV19 with TRBJ2-7; D is possibly TRBD2 (6 bases). Germline CDR1 and CDR2: LNHDA and SQIVND (reference sequence). This CDR3 has 13 amino acids. V lost 10 bases to trimming and J lost 2 bases, with 15 bases between them. The CDR3 region has the DNA TGTGCCACCGGCTATGGGGGGACCTACGAGCAGTACTTC. This encodes CATGYGGTYEQYF.

The chain recombines TRBV9 with TRBJ2-7, with TRBD2 as a possible D gene (6 bases). The CDR3 has 15 amino acids. Trimming left V 2 bases short and J 3 bases short, with 15 bases between. Germline assignment: CDR1 SGDLS and CDR2 YYNGEE. CDR3 sequence: CASSVGGGGVYEQYF. The CDR3 region has the DNA TGTGCCAGCAGCGTTGGGGGAGGAGGGGTCTACGAGCAGTACTTC.

The sample holds many counts of this clonotype. The rearrangement uses TRBV4-1 and TRBJ1-5; perhaps TRBD1 as D (6 bases). Germline lookup yields CDR1 MGHRA and CDR2 YSYEKL. The ends were cut back, 1 base at V and 0 bases at J, with 13 bases in the middle. This CDR3 comprises 17 residues. The CDR3 is CASSQAGAGVSNQPQHF. The CDR3, as DNA: TGCGCCAGCAGCCAAGCGGGGGCAGGGGTTAGCAATCAGCCCCAGCATTTT.

The chain combines TRBV5-1 with TRBJ2-1; perhaps D is TRBD1 or TRBD2 (6 bases each). Germline values: CDR1 SGHRS, CDR2 YFSETQ. CDR3 length: 13 amino acids. Trimming cost V 7 bases and J 10 bases, with 18 bases left between them. The CDR3 spells CASGWGTGAEQFF. CDR3 coding DNA: TGCGCCAGCGGCTGGGGAACGGGGGCAGAGCAGTTCTTC.